The clone carrying this TCR beta chain showed up many times. As yet, its antigen is unknown. Addition of a universal primer site occurred through template switching, and cDNA carried unique molecular identifiers. TCRdb reprocessed the 5' RACE reads via MiXCR and lists one record per CDR3 protein. The data show under 350,000 distinct CDR3 sequences, roughly 9% seen once. The sample comes from a study of identical twins. The study, taken as a whole, reports: With monozygotic twins, out-of-frame TCR alpha sharing exceeded what models estimated. Within cord blood, abundant beta clonotypes carried fewer insertions, but memory repertoires showed no such trend.

CDR3 length: 14 residues. The germline V gene has CDR1 MNHNS and CDR2 SASEGT. The V and J ends lost 5 bases and 1 base, in that order; junction bases with no gene match: 4. This same sample was also part of a study on yellow fever vaccine responses in identical twins. That report adds: Twins reportedly had a vaccine T cell response that seemed partly convergent, partly personalized.

Sequenced material: CD8+ T cells sorted from blood. The chain combines TRBV6-1 with TRBJ2-5; TRBD1 matches at 7 bases. This TCR was sampled from a woman between 18 and 30 years old in good health. The CDR3 here is CASSPGQSQETQYF. CDR3 DNA: TGTGCCAGCAGTCCGGGACAGTCCCAAGAGACCCAGTACTTC.